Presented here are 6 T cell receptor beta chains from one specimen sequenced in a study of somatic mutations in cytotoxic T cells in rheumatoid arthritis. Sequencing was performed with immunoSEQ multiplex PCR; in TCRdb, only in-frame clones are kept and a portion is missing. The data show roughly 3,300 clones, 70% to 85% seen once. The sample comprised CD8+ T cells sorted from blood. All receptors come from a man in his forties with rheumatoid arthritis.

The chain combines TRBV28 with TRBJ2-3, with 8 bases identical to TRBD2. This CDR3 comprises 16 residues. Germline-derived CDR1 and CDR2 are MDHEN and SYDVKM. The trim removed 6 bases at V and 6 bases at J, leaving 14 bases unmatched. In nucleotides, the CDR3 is TGTGCCAGCAGCGCCAATCCCCGGGAGGGCCTTGATACGCAGTATTTT. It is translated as CASSANPREGLDTQYF.

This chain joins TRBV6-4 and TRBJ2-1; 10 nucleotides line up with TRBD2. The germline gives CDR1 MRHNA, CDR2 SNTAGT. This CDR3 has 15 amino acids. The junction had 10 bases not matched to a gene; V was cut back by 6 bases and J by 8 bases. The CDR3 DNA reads TGTGCCAGCAGCAGTACTAGCGGGACGGGCGATGAGCAGTTCTTC. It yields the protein CASSSTSGTGDEQFF.

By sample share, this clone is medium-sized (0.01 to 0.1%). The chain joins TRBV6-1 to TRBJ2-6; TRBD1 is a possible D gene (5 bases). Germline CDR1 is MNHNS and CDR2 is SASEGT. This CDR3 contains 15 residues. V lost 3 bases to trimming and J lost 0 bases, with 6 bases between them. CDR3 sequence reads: CASSDRVSGANVLTF. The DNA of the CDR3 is TGTGCCAGCAGTGACAGGGTCTCTGGGGCCAACGTCCTGACTTTC.

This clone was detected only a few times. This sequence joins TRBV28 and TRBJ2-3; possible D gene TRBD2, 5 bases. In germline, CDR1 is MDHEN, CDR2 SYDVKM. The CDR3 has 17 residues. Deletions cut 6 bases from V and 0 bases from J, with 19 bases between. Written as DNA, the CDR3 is TGTGCCAGCAGCCCACGGGAAGAGACCGTTAGCACAGATACGCAGTATTTT. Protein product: CASSPREETVSTDTQYF.

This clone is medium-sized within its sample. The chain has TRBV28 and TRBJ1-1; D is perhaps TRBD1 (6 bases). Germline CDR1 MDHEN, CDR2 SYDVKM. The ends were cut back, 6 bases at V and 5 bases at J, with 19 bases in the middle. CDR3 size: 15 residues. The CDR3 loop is CASRGGAGFGTEAFF. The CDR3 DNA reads TGTGCCAGCAGGGGGGGGGCGGGTTTCGGGACTGAAGCTTTCTTT.

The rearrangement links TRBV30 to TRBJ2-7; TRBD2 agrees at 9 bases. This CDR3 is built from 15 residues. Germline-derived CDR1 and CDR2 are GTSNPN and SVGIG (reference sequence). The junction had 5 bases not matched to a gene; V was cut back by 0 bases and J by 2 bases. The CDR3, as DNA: TGTGCCTGGAGTGTGGGGCTAGCGGGACCCTACGAGCAGTACTTC. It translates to CAWSVGLAGPYEQYF. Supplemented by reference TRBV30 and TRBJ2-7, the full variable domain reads SQTIHQWPATLVQPVGSPLSLECTVEGTSNPNLYWYRQAAGRGLQLLFYSVGIGQISSEVPQNLSASRPQDRQFILSSKKLLLSDSGFYLCAWSVGLAGPYEQYFGPGTRLTVT.